Shown below are 26 T cell receptor beta chains from a single sample sequenced in a study of blood T cells in healthy people across ages. It was with a sample-barcoded 5' primer and a J-beta primer mix that a second PCR of roughly 7 to 12 cycles was run. Each CDR3 protein is one row after TCRdb ran MiXCR on the 5' RACE reads. Among more than 800,000 distinct CDR3 sequences listed, around 30% were seen once. Material: blood. Every receptor here comes from an elderly woman in good health.

Turning to this clonotype: Given a much more abundant clone one base away, this may be a read error. The rearrangement joins TRBV20-1 to TRBJ2-1, with TRBD2 matching over 9 bases. Germline V gene data show CDR1 as DFQATT and CDR2 as SNEGSKA (reference sequence). The CDR3 extends over 16 amino acids. Trimming removed 0 bases from V and 12 bases from J; junction bases left unmatched: 15. CDR3 region: CSARDQAGGKTDGQFF. CDR3 coding DNA: TGCAGTGCTAGAGATCAAGCGGGGGGAAAAACAGATGGGCAGTTCTTC.

This clonotype was observed at least ten times. The chain uses TRBV28 and TRBJ2-7; 7 positions agree with TRBD1. Per the germline V gene, CDR1 is MDHEN and CDR2 is SYDVKM. V dropped 7 bases and J dropped 3; count of bases not matched to a gene: 6. The CDR3 contains 13 residues. CDR3: CASTEQGYYEQYF. CDR3 in DNA: TGTGCCAGCACGGAACAGGGGTACTACGAGCAGTACTTC.

CDR3 nucleotide sequence: TGCAGCGTTGATTACAGGGAAAACTATGGCTACACCTTC. As protein: CSVDYRENYGYTF. The chain uses TRBV29-1 and TRBJ1-2, with TRBD1 as a possible D gene (6 bases). The germline V gene encodes CDR1 SQVTM and CDR2 ANQGSEA. The CDR3 loop spans 13 amino acids. V gave up 3 bases and J gave up 2 bases, with 10 bases separating them.

Ten or more counts support this clonotype. The chain recombines TRBV5-1 with TRBJ2-7, with D possibly being TRBD1 (6 bases). Per the germline V gene, CDR1 is SGHRS and CDR2 is YFSETQ. The CDR3 length is 16 residues. V lost 2 bases, J lost 5 bases, and 20 bases lay in between. The CDR3 region has the DNA TGCGCCAGCAGCTTCTCCGGGACAACGAAAATGAACGAGCAGTACTTC. It is translated as CASSFSGTTKMNEQYF.

This clonotype was picked up many times. The V and J genes are TRBV6-6 and TRBJ2-6, with TRBD1 matching over 8 bases. CDR1 and CDR2 (germline): MNHNY, SVGAGI (reference sequence). The CDR3 totals 16 residues. V shed 2 bases, J shed 4 bases, and the junction held 4 bases outside the gene matches. The CDR3 DNA is TGTGCCAGCAGTTACAACAGGGGGGTCGGGGCCAACGTCCTGACTTTC. Amino acid sequence: CASSYNRGVGANVLTF.

This clonotype occurred once. V usage is TRBV7-2 and J usage is TRBJ2-5, with 10 positions matching TRBD2. The tail of the sequence fits TRBJ2-7 better, so the J call may be wrong. CDR3 length equals 16 residues. The germline gives CDR1 SGHTA, CDR2 FQGNSA. The CDR3 DNA sequence: TGTGCCAGCAGCTTAGGGACTAGCGGCCTTTTAAACGAGCAGTACTTC. Translated: CASSLGTSGLLNEQYF.

The chain carries TRBV7-7 and TRBJ2-1; D unresolved. With 2 bases removed from V and 4 bases from J, the gap between germline ends came to 12 bases. The germline V gene has CDR1 SSHAT and CDR2 FNYEAQ (reference sequence). The CDR3 length is 15 residues. The CDR3 region is CASSLSLEPYNEQFF. In nucleotides, the CDR3 is TGTGCCAGCAGCTTAAGCCTCGAGCCGTACAATGAGCAGTTCTTC.

This chain connects TRBV28 to TRBJ1-1; D is possibly TRBD1 (5 bases). V was pared by 3 bases and J by 3 bases, with 17 bases between. The germline CDR1 and CDR2 sequences are MDHEN and SYDVKM. The CDR3 extends over 16 amino acids. The CDR3 is CASSFQGWIRDTEAFF. The DNA of the CDR3 is TGTGCCAGCAGTTTTCAGGGATGGATCAGGGACACTGAAGCTTTCTTT.

The chain recombines TRBV10-3 with TRBJ2-6, with a tentative D call TRBD2 (6 bases). Per germline, CDR1 ENHRY and CDR2 SYGVKD. This CDR3 comprises 15 residues. Trimming took 2 bases from V and 4 from J, leaving 9 bases between them. The CDR3 DNA follows: TGTGCCATCAGTGAGGGAGGGTACGGGGCCAACGTCCTGACTTTC. It is translated as CAISEGGYGANVLTF.

This clonotype has a handful of counts. The V gene is TRBV30, the J gene TRBJ2-7; 8 bases are a match to TRBD1. The end of the DNA fits TRBJ2-4 better, so the J call may be wrong. Germline V gene sequence: CDR1 GTSNPN, CDR2 SVGIG (reference sequence). This CDR3 region has 14 residues. The CDR3 DNA is TGTGCCTGGCAGGGGGCTCGCGCCAAAAACATTCAGTACTTC. Its translation is CAWQGARAKNIQYF.

This clonotype was seen at least ten times. The rearrangement joins TRBV20-1 to TRBJ1-2; TRBD1 agrees at 9 bases. Germline V gives CDR1 DFQATT, CDR2 SNEGSKA (reference sequence). This CDR3 is built from 13 residues. V gave up 6 bases and J gave up 3 bases; unmatched junction bases: 5. The CDR3 coding sequence is TGCAGTGCACCGGGACAGGGATACTATGGCTACACCTTC. Its protein is CSAPGQGYYGYTF.

Comment on this clonotype: This may be a read error, as it is one base from a much larger clone. The chain couples TRBV29-1 to TRBJ2-5; D may match TRBD1 or TRBD2 (5 bases each). CDR3 size: 12 residues. In germline, CDR1 is SQVTM, CDR2 ANQGSEA. The V and J ends lost 7 bases and 5 bases respectively, with 14 bases between them. CDR3 loop: CSAGIPGETQYF. DNA for the CDR3: TGCAGCGCGGGGATCCCAGGGGAGACCCAGTACTTC.

The rearrangement joins TRBV20-1 to TRBJ2-4, with 10 bases aligning to TRBD1. The DNA end lines up better with TRBJ2-7; the J call may be wrong. The CDR3 contains 14 residues. Germline CDR1 is DFQATT and CDR2 is SNEGSKA (reference sequence). CDR3 bases: TGCAGTGCTGGAAGACAGGGGGCATCCTACGAGCAGTACTTC. This encodes CSAGRQGASYEQYF.

This clonotype was counted a few times. The chain uses TRBV18 and TRBJ1-2; 7 nucleotides agree with TRBD1. This CDR3 has 16 amino acids. Germline V CDR1 and CDR2: KGHSH, LQKENI. Trimming removed 6 bases from V and 2 bases from J; junction bases left unmatched: 12. CDR3 nucleotide sequence: TGTGCCAGCTCGCCAAATCCGGGACAGAGAAACTATGGCTACACCTTC. Amino acid sequence: CASSPNPGQRNYGYTF.

Points on this clonotype: The junction shows a germline mismatch at one end, possibly a read error. The chain joins TRBV7-6 to TRBJ1-2, with TRBD1 matching over 8 bases. This CDR3 contains 15 residues. CDR1 is SGHVS, CDR2 FNYEAQ, per germline. The CDR3 reads CASSLGTGSNYDYTF. The DNA of the CDR3 is TGTGCCAGCAGCTTAGGGACAGGGAGTAACTATGACTACACCTTC.

This clonotype was detected a few times. V usage is TRBV18 and J usage is TRBJ2-3; no firm D call. The CDR3 has 11 amino acids. V gave up 6 bases and J gave up 5 bases, with 6 bases separating them. The germline V gene has CDR1 KGHSH and CDR2 LQKENI. The DNA of the CDR3 is TGTGCCAGCTCCCCAATAGATACGCAGTATTTT. Translated, it gives CASSPIDTQYF.

This clonotype was seen many times. This chain links TRBV18 with TRBJ1-5, with D hard to call. The CDR3 runs to 14 residues. Germline loops: CDR1 KGHSH, CDR2 LQKENI. The V gene lost 8 bases and the J gene lost 1 base, with 12 bases spanning the gap. CDR3 nucleotides: TGTGCCAGCAGCCCCGCCGGGAGCAATCAGCCCCAGCATTTT. Translating gives CASSPAGSNQPQHF.

This chain joins TRBV12-3 or TRBV12-4 and TRBJ1-6; a weak D match, TRBD1 (5 bases). This CDR3 is built from 15 residues. V lost 5 bases to trimming and J lost 3 bases, with 11 bases between them. CDR3 DNA: TGTGCCAGCAGTCCTCAGGGAAACTATAATTCACCCCTCCACTTT. Translated: CASSPQGNYNSPLHF.

This clonotype was seen ten or more times. In nucleotides, the CDR3 is TGTGCCATCAGTGAAAGACGGGGTAATTCACCCCTCCACTTT. This translates into CAISERRGNSPLHF. The rearrangement links TRBV10-3 to TRBJ1-6; no firm D call. The CDR3 runs 14 residues. The germline CDR1 and CDR2 sequences are ENHRY and SYGVKD. Trimming took off 3 bases at V and 6 bases at J, with 9 bases between the two ends.

This clonotype was seen repeatedly, ten times or more. The rearrangement joins TRBV20-1 to TRBJ1-5; D unclear. Per germline, CDR1 DFQATT and CDR2 SNEGSKA (reference sequence). The CDR3 runs to 14 residues. The V end lost 0 bases, the J end lost 7 bases, and 13 bases lay between the germline ends. This CDR3 is CSARDPLAGQPQHF. The CDR3 DNA is TGCAGTGCTAGAGATCCTCTGGCGGGACAGCCCCAGCATTTT.

This clonotype was found many times. CDR3 protein: CASSWGQGSSYEQYF. The CDR3 bases are TGCGCCAGCAGCTGGGGGCAGGGGAGCTCCTACGAGCAGTACTTC. The chain uses TRBV5-1 and TRBJ2-7, with D possibly matching TRBD1 (6 bases). V lost 3 bases to trimming and J lost 0 bases, with 13 bases between them. CDR1 is SGHRS and CDR2 is YFSETQ in the germline V gene. The CDR3 sequence is 15 residues long.

This clonotype has a count of ten or more. The CDR3 region has the DNA TGTGCCAGCAGCCCGAGAGACAGATTAAACTACGAGCAGTACTTC. Protein: CASSPRDRLNYEQYF. The rearrangement joins TRBV5-5 to TRBJ2-7; D is possibly TRBD1 (5 bases). Germline V gene sequence: CDR1 SGHKS, CDR2 YYEKEE (reference sequence). Trimming pared 4 bases from V and 3 bases from J, leaving 17 bases between. The CDR3 has 15 amino acids.

This clonotype was picked up a small number of times. A much larger clone sits a single nucleotide away, making a read error possible. The chain recombines TRBV5-1 with TRBJ2-5; D is unclear. Germline CDR1 is SGHRS and CDR2 is YFSETQ. The V end lost 4 bases, the J end lost 2 bases, and 9 bases lay between the germline ends. This CDR3 contains 13 residues. CDR3: CASSHPSQETQYF. CDR3 DNA: TGCGCCAGCAGCCATCCTTCTCAAGAGACCCAGTACTTC.

The table lists this clonotype with a few counts. The genes are TRBV19 and TRBJ2-1; TRBD1 might be the D (6 bases). Germline-derived CDR1 and CDR2 are LNHDA and SQIVND (reference sequence). Between the trimmed V and J ends, which lost 7 bases and 3 bases, there was a span of 13 bases. The CDR3 runs 14 residues. CDR3 DNA sequence: TGTGCCAGTAAGGGACCAGGGGTCTACAATGAGCAGTTCTTC. It translates to CASKGPGVYNEQFF.

This clonotype has just a few counts. The chain couples TRBV28 to TRBJ1-6; 7 bases agree with TRBD1. Germline lookup yields CDR1 MDHEN and CDR2 SYDVKM. Trimming at V came to 6 bases and at J to 8 bases, leaving 10 bases not matched to a gene. CDR3 length: 15 amino acids. Written as DNA, the CDR3 is TGTGCCAGCAGCCCGACAGGGAGAGGGTATTCACCCCTCCACTTT. It codes for CASSPTGRGYSPLHF.

The chain links TRBV5-1 to TRBJ2-3; D unresolved. There are 13 residues in the CDR3. Per germline, CDR1 SGHRS and CDR2 YFSETQ. V was clipped by 5 bases and J by 14 bases, with 21 bases between them. The CDR3 DNA follows: TGCGCCAGCAGGGATTATGGCGATGAAAAACTGTATTTT. This codes for CASRDYGDEKLYF.